Below, 14 T cell receptor beta chains from the same sample are listed, as sequenced in a study of T-cell reconstitution after alpha-beta-depleted transplantation in children (TCRdb year 2016). The library relied on PCR. Reads for this sample came from an Illumina HiSeq 2500. TCR library preparation used molecular barcoding, with unique molecular identifiers applied to normalize quantification of the TCRbeta repertoire. TCRdb itself trimmed the public reads at Q25 with fastp, ran MiXCR and retained productive beta chains. Every distinct CDR3 protein forms one entry, paired with its most common genes and DNA. Across this sample there are fewer than 400,000 distinct CDR3 sequences, with roughly 22% seen only once. Of the sample, 3% to 4.5% is held by the ten largest clones. Sequenced here: PBMCs from the stem cell graft donor, sampled from the stem cell graft. The receptor source for this set is a human donor who donated a stem cell graft to a child with acute myeloid leukemia.

The table lists this clonotype with many counts. This sequence joins TRBV29-1 and TRBJ2-3; no definite D call. The CDR3 is 12 amino acids. Germline V gives CDR1 SQVTM, CDR2 ANQGSEA. The V gene lost 4 bases and the J gene lost 1 base, with 6 bases spanning the gap. The CDR3 here is CSVVDGTDTQYF. As DNA, the CDR3 is TGCAGCGTTGTTGATGGCACAGATACGCAGTATTTT.

Only a few counts were recorded for this clonotype. The chain uses TRBV12-3 or TRBV12-4 and TRBJ2-1; 7 bases are a match to TRBD2. The CDR3 is 16 amino acids. V shed 2 bases and J 4 bases; nucleotides not matched to a gene: 8. The CDR3 DNA reads as TGTGCCAGCAGTTTAATGTGGGAGGGCCGGTACAATGAGCAGTTCTTC. Translation: CASSLMWEGRYNEQFF.

V gene TRBV5-8 combines with J gene TRBJ2-7; 13 nucleotides align to TRBD2. V lost 1 base to trimming and J lost 0 bases; unmatched junction nucleotides: 4. Germline-derived CDR1 and CDR2 are SGHTS and YDEGEE. The CDR3 sequence is 17 residues long. DNA for the CDR3: TGTGCCAGCAGCTTGACGGGACTAGCGGGGATCTCCTACGAGCAGTACTTC. Amino acid sequence: CASSLTGLAGISYEQYF.

In this sample, this clonotype turned up a few times. V and J are TRBV29-1 and TRBJ2-5; TRBD1 matches at 8 bases. The ends lost 6 bases at V and 5 bases at J; junction bases unmatched: 26. Germline CDR1 and CDR2: SQVTM and ANQGSEA. There are 19 residues in the CDR3. The CDR3 spells CSVRPGHKSPGGGDETQYF. For the CDR3, the DNA is TGCAGCGTCAGACCGGGACACAAATCCCCAGGGGGCGGCGATGAGACCCAGTACTTC.

A note on this clonotype: A much larger clone differs from this one at a single base, so this may be a read error. The chain has TRBV28 and TRBJ1-5; possibly TRBD1 for D (6 bases). Trimming took 3 bases from V and 2 from J, leaving 8 bases between them. Per the germline V gene, CDR1 is MDHEN and CDR2 is SYDVKM. The CDR3 is made up of 14 amino acids. CDR3 protein: CASSLWTGNQPQHF. Written as DNA, the CDR3 is TGTGCCAGCAGTTTGTGGACAGGCAATCAGCCCCAGCATTTT. The complete variable domain, with remaining parts taken from reference TRBV28 and TRBJ1-5, reads DVKVTQSSRYLVKRTGEKVFLECVQDMDHENMFWYRQDPGLGLRLIYFSYDVKMKEKGDIPEGYSVSREKKERFSLILESASTNQTSMYLCASSLWTGNQPQHFGDGTRLSIL.

This clonotype was counted a few times. The V and J genes are TRBV20-1 and TRBJ2-3; D may be TRBD1 or TRBD2 (5 bases each). This CDR3 spans 12 amino acids. Germline V gene lookup returns CDR1 DFQATT and CDR2 SNEGSKA (reference sequence). The V end lost 0 bases, the J end lost 6 bases, and 7 bases lay between the germline ends. CDR3 protein: CSAREWGDTQYF. The CDR3 bases are TGCAGTGCTAGAGAATGGGGGGATACGCAGTATTTT.

This chain links TRBV27 with TRBJ2-2; 9 bases map to TRBD1. With 7 bases clipped from V and 3 bases from J, the junction kept 9 bases outside the gene matches. The CDR3 is made up of 16 amino acids. The germline V gene has CDR1 MNHEY and CDR2 SMNVEV (reference sequence). CDR3 coding DNA: TGTGCCAGCAACCCGGACAGGGGAAAGGACACCGGGGAGCTGTTTTTT. This encodes CASNPDRGKDTGELFF.

This clonotype was counted a few times. The J gene is TRBJ2-7, the V gene TRBV7-2; 12 nucleotides align to TRBD2. V shed 5 bases, J shed 4 bases, and the junction held 12 bases outside the gene matches. The germline gives CDR1 SGHTA, CDR2 FQGNSA. The CDR3 consists of 17 residues. The CDR3 nucleotides are TGTGCCAGCAGCCGCCCTCAGACTAGCGGGAGTTCTTACGAGCAGTACTTC. Amino acid sequence: CASSRPQTSGSSYEQYF.

This clonotype was detected a few times. The V and J genes are TRBV5-1 and TRBJ2-2; the D is unclear. The CDR3 contains 15 residues. V was pared by 4 bases and J by 5 bases, with 15 bases between. From germline, CDR1 is SGHRS and CDR2 YFSETQ. In DNA, the CDR3 is TGCGCCAGCAGCGCGGAGACGACGAGGACCGGGGAGCTGTTTTTT. Translation gives CASSAETTRTGELFF. The whole variable domain, filled in from reference TRBV5-1 and TRBJ2-2, reads KAGVTQTPRYLIKTRGQQVTLSCSPISGHRSVSWYQQTPGQGLQFLFEYFSETQRNKGNFPGRFSGRQFSNSRSEMNVSTLELGDSALYLCASSAETTRTGELFFGEGSRLTVL.

The CDR3 DNA is TGTGCCAGCACCACAGAAGAGACCCAGTACTTC. Its protein product is CASTTEETQYF. The rearrangement links TRBV2 to TRBJ2-5; D gene uncertain. Trimming removed 7 bases from V and 3 bases from J, with 6 bases in between. The CDR3 runs 11 residues. CDR1 is SNHLY, CDR2 FYNNEI, per germline.

J is TRBJ1-1 and V is TRBV29-1; D unresolved. Deletions cut 2 bases from V and 0 bases from J, with 10 bases between. The CDR3 length is 14 residues. Germline lookup yields CDR1 SQVTM and CDR2 ANQGSEA. CDR3 loop: CSVERGTMNTEAFF. DNA of the CDR3: TGCAGCGTTGAAAGAGGCACCATGAACACTGAAGCTTTCTTT.

This clonotype turned up a few times. This rearrangement joins TRBV19 to TRBJ1-2; D call uncertain. V gave up 5 bases and J gave up 8 bases, with 12 bases separating them. Germline V gene lookup returns CDR1 LNHDA and CDR2 SQIVND (reference sequence). This CDR3 contains 12 residues. The CDR3 loop reads CASSLLDGGYTF. DNA for the CDR3: TGTGCCAGTAGTCTCCTGGATGGAGGCTACACCTTC.

CDR3 sequence reads: CASSASLAGGLGDTQYF. CDR3 nucleotides: TGCGCCAGCAGCGCCTCACTAGCGGGGGGCCTTGGAGATACGCAGTATTTT. The chain carries TRBV5-1 and TRBJ2-3; 12 nucleotides align to TRBD2. Germline CDR1 and CDR2: SGHRS and YFSETQ. The CDR3 sequence is 17 residues long. V lost 4 bases to trimming and J lost 5 bases; unmatched junction nucleotides: 11.

This clonotype was found many times. A read error may produce the germline difference seen at one junction end. This rearrangement joins TRBV12-3 or TRBV12-4 to TRBJ2-3; no clear D. The CDR3 spans 13 residues. This chain's CDR3 is CASSLASTDTQYF. The CDR3 DNA reads TGCGCCAGCAGCTTGGCGAGCACAGATACGCAGTATTTT.